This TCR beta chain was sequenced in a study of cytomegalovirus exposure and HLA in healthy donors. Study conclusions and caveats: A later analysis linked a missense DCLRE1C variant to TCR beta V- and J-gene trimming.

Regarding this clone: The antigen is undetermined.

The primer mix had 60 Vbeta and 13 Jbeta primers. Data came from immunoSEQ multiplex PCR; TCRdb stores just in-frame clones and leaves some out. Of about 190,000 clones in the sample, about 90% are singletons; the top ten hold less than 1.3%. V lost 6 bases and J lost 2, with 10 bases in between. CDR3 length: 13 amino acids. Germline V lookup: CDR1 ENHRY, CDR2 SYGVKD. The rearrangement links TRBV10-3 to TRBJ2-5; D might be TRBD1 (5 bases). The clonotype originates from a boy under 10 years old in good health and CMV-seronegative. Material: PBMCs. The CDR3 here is CAIRAAGQETQYF. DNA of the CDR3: TGTGCCATCAGGGCGGCAGGGCAAGAGACCCAGTACTTC.